This TCR beta chain was captured by sequencing in a study of blood T cell repertoires in COVID-19. Study context: Samples came from the United States, Italy and Spain, spanning acute and convalescent COVID-19. PBMCs, B-cell-depleted T cells, or T cells were the source of the cDNA or gDNA that made up the material.

Authors' data handling: Estimates of nucleated cell counts were drawn from the amplification of reference gene primers. The repertoire was sequenced with immunoSEQ multiplex PCR; TCRdb's copy has only in-frame clones and lacks some. The D gene and trimming were derived from the DNA, and the V and J assignments and clone size from that table. The sample lists roughly 100,000 clones, approximately 82% seen once, with around 9.8% in the top ten. Germline CDR1 reads SGHAT; CDR2 reads FQNNGV. The length of the CDR3 is 11 residues. The V and J ends lost 5 bases and 13 bases respectively, with 12 bases between them.

This clonotype originated in a man aged 55 to 70 with active or convalescent COVID-19. Sequences were obtained from peripheral blood. The genes are TRBV11-2 and TRBJ2-1; perhaps TRBD1 as D (5 bases). The CDR3, as DNA: TGTGCCAGCAGCACAGGCCCCAGCCAGTTCTTC. It encodes CASSTGPSQFF.